The 26 T cell receptor beta chains presented below share a single source sample, sequenced in a study of cytomegalovirus exposure and HLA in healthy donors. Primers for the PCR totalled 60 Vbeta and 13 Jbeta. Profiled with immunoSEQ multiplex PCR; TCRdb holds only in-frame clones, not every one. This sample has around 190,000 clones, with around 90% found just once. Sequenced sample: PBMCs. Receptors originate from a woman aged 18 to 35 in good health and CMV-seronegative.

The CDR3: CASSPYRDWSYGYTF. The CDR3 DNA reads as TGTGCCAGCTCTCCGTACAGGGATTGGTCCTATGGCTACACCTTC. The chain recombines TRBV18 with TRBJ1-2; D perhaps matches TRBD1 (6 bases). V shed 6 bases and J shed 4 bases, with 18 bases lying between them. The CDR3 is made up of 15 amino acids. Germline loops: CDR1 KGHSH, CDR2 LQKENI.

The chain employs TRBV2 and TRBJ1-5; no firm D call. The CDR3 contains 15 residues. V was shortened by 0 bases and J by 0 bases, with 6 bases between the two germline ends. From germline, CDR1 is SNHLY and CDR2 FYNNEI. CDR3 protein: CASSEARGSNQPQHF. Here the CDR3 DNA reads TGTGCCAGCAGTGAAGCGCGGGGTAGCAATCAGCCCCAGCATTTT.

The J gene is TRBJ2-2, the V gene TRBV7-9; the D gene is possibly TRBD2 (6 bases). The CDR3 consists of 15 residues. The V end was cut by 5 bases, the J end by 6 bases, with 16 bases between. Germline V CDR1 and CDR2: SEHNR, FQNEAQ (reference sequence). The CDR3, as DNA: TGTGCCAGCAGCCCCCCGGAGGGCCCCGCCGGGGAGCTGTTTTTT. It translates to CASSPPEGPAGELFF.

The chain links TRBV19 to TRBJ1-3; a possible D gene is TRBD1 (6 bases). CDR3 length: 15 amino acids. The V end was cut by 3 bases, the J end by 2 bases, with 11 bases between. Per the germline V gene, CDR1 is LNHDA and CDR2 is SQIVND (reference sequence). CDR3 region: CASSISGTTGNTIYF. For the CDR3, the DNA is TGTGCCAGTAGTATCTCCGGGACAACTGGAAACACCATATATTTT.

V usage is TRBV5-4 and J usage is TRBJ1-4; 9 bases line up with TRBD1. Germline lookup yields CDR1 SGHNT and CDR2 YYREEE (reference sequence). CDR3 length equals 16 residues. Trimming cost V 4 bases and J 0 bases; bases outside gene matches: 4. The CDR3 loop is CASSERQGATNEKLFF. The CDR3 DNA is TGTGCCAGCAGCGAACGACAGGGGGCAACTAATGAAAAACTGTTTTTT. Complete variable domain (other parts from reference TRBV5-4 and TRBJ1-4): ETGVTQSPTHLIKTRGQQVTLRCSSQSGHNTVSWYQQALGQGPQFIFQYYREEENGRGNFPPRFSGLQFPNYSSELNVNALELDDSALYLCASSERQGATNEKLFFGSGTQLSVL.

The DNA of the CDR3 is TGCGCCAGCAGCTCGAAGCGGGAGTCCGCAGATACGCAGTATTTT. This codes for CASSSKRESADTQYF. This chain joins TRBV5-1 and TRBJ2-3, with TRBD2 matching over 8 bases. Germline V gene sequence: CDR1 SGHRS, CDR2 YFSETQ. The CDR3 is 15 residues long. Trimming cost V 3 bases and J 4 bases; bases outside gene matches: 7.

The CDR3 reads CASSEEQGVGLAQYF. The DNA of the CDR3 is TGCGCCAGCAGTGAAGAGCAGGGGGTAGGATTGGCGCAGTATTTT. The chain combines TRBV10-1 with TRBJ2-3, with 7 bases aligning to TRBD1. This CDR3 region has 15 residues. V shed 3 bases, J shed 10 bases, and the junction held 13 bases outside the gene matches. Germline V gene data show CDR1 as WNHNN and CDR2 as SYGVQD (reference sequence).

As regards this clone: Other DNA sequences in the same sample also yield this CDR3. The chain has TRBV6-1 and TRBJ1-4; D may be TRBD1 (6 bases). Trimming took 2 bases from V and 7 from J, leaving 17 bases between them. CDR1 is MNHNS and CDR2 is SASEGT in the germline V gene. The CDR3 consists of 16 residues. CDR3 sequence: CASSERTGNPLEKLFF. In DNA form, the CDR3 reads TGTGCCAGCAGTGAACGCACAGGGAACCCGCTTGAAAAACTGTTTTTT.

The V call is TRBV18, the J call TRBJ1-1, with a weak D call TRBD1 (5 bases). The CDR3 length is 13 residues. Germline V lookup: CDR1 KGHSH, CDR2 LQKENI. Trimming removed 3 bases at V and 5 bases at J, with 10 bases between. The chain's CDR3 is CASSPGEGTEAFF. The CDR3 DNA sequence: TGTGCCAGCTCACCGGGGGAGGGGACTGAAGCTTTCTTT. The full variable domain, rest sourced from reference TRBV18 and TRBJ1-1, is NAGVMQNPRHLVRRRGQEARLRCSPMKGHSHVYWYRQLPEEGLKFMVYLQKENIIDESGMPKERFSAEFPKEGPSILRIQQVVRGDSAAYFCASSPGEGTEAFFGQGTRLTVV.

The chain employs TRBV11-3 and TRBJ1-2; D may be TRBD1 (6 bases). This CDR3 spans 13 amino acids. Germline CDR1 is SGHNT and CDR2 is YENEEA. Trimming took 1 base from V and 7 from J, leaving 10 bases between them. In DNA form, the CDR3 reads TGTGCCAGCAGCTTAGGATGGACAGCTGGCTACACCTTC. Translation: CASSLGWTAGYTF.

The chain is built from TRBV30 and TRBJ2-7; possibly TRBD2 for D (6 bases). Germline V gene data show CDR1 as GTSNPN and CDR2 as SVGIG (reference sequence). The CDR3 spans 14 residues. V lost 2 bases to trimming and J lost 7 bases, with 18 bases between them. CDR3 in amino acids: CAWSLEGGSLEQYF. Here the CDR3 DNA reads TGTGCCTGGAGTTTGGAAGGAGGGTCCCTGGAGCAGTACTTC.

The CDR3 nucleotides read TGTGCCAGCAGCAACCGGGACAGGGACGACGAGCAGTACTTC. This encodes CASSNRDRDDEQYF. This rearrangement joins TRBV11-2 to TRBJ2-7; 9 nucleotides align to TRBD1. CDR1 and CDR2 (germline): SGHAT, FQNNGV. V lost 5 bases, J lost 5 bases, and 7 bases stayed unmatched. The CDR3 sequence is 14 residues long.

There are a few counts of this clone. V usage is TRBV25-1 and J usage is TRBJ2-5, with 8 bases aligning to TRBD2. Germline V gives CDR1 MGHDK, CDR2 SYGVNS. The V gene end was trimmed by 6 bases and the J gene end by 5 bases; junction bases not matched to a gene: 14. This CDR3 has 16 residues. Here the CDR3 reads CASSRGGAGVAETQYF. CDR3 in DNA: TGTGCCAGCAGCCGCGGGGGAGCGGGAGTGGCGGAGACCCAGTACTTC.

This clone was detected only once. The chain links TRBV25-1 to TRBJ1-2; 7 positions match TRBD1. CDR3 length equals 15 residues. CDR1 is MGHDK, CDR2 SYGVNS, per germline. With V trimmed by 4 bases and J by 2 bases, 7 bases remained unmatched. In nucleotides, the CDR3 is TGTGCCAGCAGTGCATCCCGGGACAGCAACTATGGCTACACCTTC. The encoded protein is CASSASRDSNYGYTF.

A few counts support this clone. The gene calls are TRBV6-1 and TRBJ1-2, with 7 positions matching TRBD1. Germline trimming cut 4 bases from V and 4 bases from J; bases unmatched to any gene: 6. The CDR3 is 14 residues long. From germline, CDR1 is MNHNS and CDR2 SASEGT. CDR3 nucleotides: TGTGCCAGCAGTGGGACAGGAGTCGGCTATGGCTACACCTTC. Its translation: CASSGTGVGYGYTF.

The V and J genes are TRBV27 and TRBJ1-5; a possible D gene is TRBD1 (6 bases). Germline-derived CDR1 and CDR2 are MNHEY and SMNVEV (reference sequence). This CDR3 is 15 amino acids long. V lost 5 bases and J lost 1, with 12 bases in between. The chain's CDR3 is CASSLYRESNQPQHF. CDR3 nucleotides: TGTGCCAGCAGTCTCTACAGGGAAAGCAATCAGCCCCAGCATTTT.

V and J are TRBV5-4 and TRBJ2-3; TRBD2 matches 8 bases. Germline V gives CDR1 SGHNT, CDR2 YYREEE (reference sequence). CDR3 length equals 17 residues. The ends lost 2 bases at V and 2 bases at J; junction bases unmatched: 10. CDR3 region: CASSFTGTSRFTDTQYF. DNA of the CDR3: TGTGCCAGCAGCTTTACCGGGACTAGTCGATTCACAGATACGCAGTATTTT.

V is TRBV15 and J is TRBJ2-6, with D hard to call. Germline V CDR1 and CDR2: LNHNV, YYDKDF (reference sequence). Deletions cut 3 bases from V and 2 bases from J, with 11 bases between. The CDR3 has 16 amino acids. CDR3 region: CATSSPYSPGANVLTF. CDR3 DNA sequence: TGTGCCACCAGCAGCCCTTACAGCCCTGGGGCCAACGTCCTGACTTTC.

This clone was seen only once. The V and J genes are TRBV9 and TRBJ2-5, with 7 bases matching TRBD2. Trimming took 1 base from V and 5 from J; bases not matched to a gene: 5. CDR1 is SGDLS, CDR2 YYNGEE, per germline. This CDR3 is built from 14 residues. The CDR3 sequence is CASSVRVGRETQYF. Written as DNA, the CDR3 is TGTGCCAGCAGCGTAAGGGTCGGGAGGGAGACCCAGTACTTC.

The chain combines TRBV28 with TRBJ1-1, with a tentative D call TRBD1 (5 bases). V was trimmed by 3 bases and J by 7 bases, leaving 12 bases between them. The CDR3 has 13 amino acids. In germline, CDR1 is MDHEN, CDR2 SYDVKM. In DNA, the CDR3 is TGTGCCAGCAGTTTCAATGACAGATTTGAAGCTTTCTTT. Translating it yields CASSFNDRFEAFF.

Turning to this clone: Other DNA variants within this sample encode the same CDR3. J is TRBJ1-6 and V is TRBV7-9; D gene ambiguous. CDR3 length: 12 amino acids. Per the germline V gene, CDR1 is SEHNR and CDR2 is FQNEAQ (reference sequence). Trimming took 1 base from V and 8 from J, leaving 3 bases between them. CDR3 sequence (DNA): TGTGCCAGCAGCTTAGGCGATTCACCCCTCCACTTT. It is translated as CASSLGDSPLHF.

In DNA form, the CDR3 reads TGTGCCAGCTCACCATCGGCGGGGGCTTATAGTCAGCCCCAGCATTTT. Translation: CASSPSAGAYSQPQHF. V is TRBV18 and J is TRBJ1-5, with D possibly TRBD1 on 6 matching bases. CDR1 is KGHSH, CDR2 LQKENI, per germline. CDR3 length equals 16 residues. V lost 2 bases to trimming and J lost 6 bases, with 17 bases between them.

This rearrangement joins TRBV6-6 to TRBJ1-2; 8 bases match TRBD1. Germline-derived CDR1 and CDR2 are MNHNY and SVGAGI (reference sequence). Trimming at V came to 6 bases and at J to 8 bases, leaving 2 bases not matched to a gene. The CDR3 has 11 residues. The CDR3 spells CASSDRGGYTF. Here the CDR3 DNA reads TGTGCCAGCAGCGACAGGGGAGGCTACACCTTC.

The rearrangement uses TRBV23-1 and TRBJ1-5; D might be TRBD1 (5 bases). TRBV23-1 is placed among ORFs of uncertain function. The CDR3 is made up of 15 amino acids. Trimming cost V 2 bases and J 3 bases, with 11 bases left between them. The CDR3 nucleotides are TGCGCCAGCAGTCAAAGCCAGGGCTACAATCAGCCCCAGCATTTT. This sequence encodes CASSQSQGYNQPQHF.

This clone was seen once. The V call is TRBV2, the J call TRBJ2-7; a possible D gene is TRBD1 (6 bases). Germline-derived CDR1 and CDR2 are SNHLY and FYNNEI. The CDR3 is made up of 15 amino acids. V gave up 3 bases and J gave up 5 bases, with 17 bases separating them. The CDR3 region has the DNA TGTGCCAGCAGTGATAGGGGGACAAGGGGCCACGAGCAGTACTTC. Its protein product is CASSDRGTRGHEQYF.

The chain couples TRBV13 to TRBJ2-1; weak D call: TRBD1 (8 bases). From germline, CDR1 is PRHDT and CDR2 FYEKMQ (reference sequence). The V gene lost 5 bases and the J gene lost 3 bases, with 14 bases spanning the gap. The CDR3 totals 15 residues. DNA for the CDR3: TGTGCCAGCAGCCAGGGGGCGGGAGTCTACAATGAGCAGTTCTTC. This gives the protein CASSQGAGVYNEQFF.